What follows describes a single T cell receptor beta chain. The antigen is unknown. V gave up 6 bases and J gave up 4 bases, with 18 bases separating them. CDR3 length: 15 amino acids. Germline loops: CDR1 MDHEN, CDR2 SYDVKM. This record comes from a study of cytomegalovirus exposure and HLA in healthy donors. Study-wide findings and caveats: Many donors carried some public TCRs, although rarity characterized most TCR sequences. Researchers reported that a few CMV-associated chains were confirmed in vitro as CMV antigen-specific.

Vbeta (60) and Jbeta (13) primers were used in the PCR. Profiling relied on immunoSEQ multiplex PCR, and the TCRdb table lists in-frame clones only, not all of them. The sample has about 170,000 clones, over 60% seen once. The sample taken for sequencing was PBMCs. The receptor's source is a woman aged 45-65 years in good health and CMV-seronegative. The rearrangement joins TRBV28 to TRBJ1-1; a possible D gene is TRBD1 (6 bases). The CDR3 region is CASRPPRTDGTEAFF. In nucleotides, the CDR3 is TGTGCCAGCAGACCACCCCGGACAGACGGCACTGAAGCTTTCTTT.